This T cell receptor beta chain was obtained from a study of T-cell memory formation after mild COVID-19. The overall study: TCR clusters were mostly confined to one donor each. Whole-study findings and limits: Clones contracting over day 15 to 85 were CD4/CD8 balanced, with later expanders leaning CD4+. Researchers report contracting CD4+ clones mostly in CM and EM, with CD8+ clones in EMRA.

cDNA libraries for TCR alpha and TCR beta, carrying sample barcodes and UMIs, came from 5'RACE with constant-segment primers. MiXCR was run by TCRdb on the 5' RACE reads, yielding one entry per CDR3 protein. The sample shows roughly 350,000 distinct CDR3 sequences, roughly an eighth of them seen only once. In regard to this clonotype: The target antigen is unknown.

Looked up from germline, CDR1 is DFQATT and CDR2 is SNEGSKA (reference sequence). The CDR3 runs to 15 residues. V shed 2 bases and J 6 bases; nucleotides not matched to a gene: 7. This TCR was sampled from a man aged 18 to 35 who had mild COVID-19 (a few samples of this study predate the infection). Cell type and time point are not known. J is TRBJ2-3 and V is TRBV20-1; TRBD2 aligns across 11 bases. The sample comprised PBMCs or a T cell subset sorted from them (not recorded which). Here the CDR3 reads CSARIGTSGSDTQYF. CDR3 coding DNA: TGCAGTGCTAGAATCGGAACTAGCGGGAGCGATACGCAGTATTTT.